The clone carrying this TCR beta chain was seen more than once but under ten times. Its specificity is not known. These data come from a study of cytomegalovirus exposure and HLA in healthy donors. Study-wide results and caveats: A prior analysis recorded that most TCR beta V segments were productive about 90% or about 30% of the time. As immune exposure information, only CMV serostatus was available. One later analysis reportedly identified an Asian-associated ancestry cluster that showed fewer N-insertions than the roughly 600-donor mean.

The PCR contained 60 Vbeta and 13 Jbeta primers. The protocol was immunoSEQ multiplex PCR, while the TCRdb copy is restricted to in-frame clones and leaves out a portion. The table lists tens of thousands of clones, roughly 78% of them singletons. The CDR3 has 13 residues. The germline V and J ends were trimmed by 6 bases and 3 bases, with 15 bases remaining between them. Germline CDR1 is SQVTM and CDR2 is ANQGSEA. Source material: PBMCs. The chain uses TRBV29-1 and TRBJ2-7; the D is unclear. This receptor was obtained from a man in his forties in good health and CMV-seronegative. The CDR3 DNA is TGCAGCGTCGACCTGCCAGGAAACTACGAGCAGTACTTC. Translating it yields CSVDLPGNYEQYF.